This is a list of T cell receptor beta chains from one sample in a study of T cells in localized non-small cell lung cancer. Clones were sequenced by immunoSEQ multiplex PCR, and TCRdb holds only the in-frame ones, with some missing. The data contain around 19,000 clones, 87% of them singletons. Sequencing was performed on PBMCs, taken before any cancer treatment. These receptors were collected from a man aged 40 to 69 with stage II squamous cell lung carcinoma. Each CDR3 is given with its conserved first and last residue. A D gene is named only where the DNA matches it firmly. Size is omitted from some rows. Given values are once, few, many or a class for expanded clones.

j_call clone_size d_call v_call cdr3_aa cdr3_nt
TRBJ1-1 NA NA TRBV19 CASSIFLEAGEAFF TGTGCCAGTAGTATTTTCCTGGAGGCGGGTGAAGCTTTCTTT
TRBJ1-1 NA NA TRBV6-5 CASSRVDIGAEAFF TGTGCCAGCAGCCGGGTGGACATCGGGGCTGAAGCTTTCTTT
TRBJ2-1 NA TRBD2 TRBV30 CAWGGEGDYNEQFF TGTGCCTGGGGCGGGGAGGGAGACTACAATGAGCAGTTCTTC
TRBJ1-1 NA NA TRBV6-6 CASSSLDLDPTEAFF TGTGCCAGCAGCTCTTTAGACCTTGACCCCACTGAAGCTTTCTTT
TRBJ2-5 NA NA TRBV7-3 CASSEGVGSETQYF TGTGCCAGCAGCGAGGGGGTTGGTTCTGAGACCCAGTACTTC
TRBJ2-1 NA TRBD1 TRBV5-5 CASSLGPGQTSYNEQFF TGTGCCAGCAGCTTGGGTCCGGGACAGACCTCCTACAATGAGCAGTTCTTC
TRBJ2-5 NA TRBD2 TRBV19 CASRQAGVGQTQYF TGTGCCAGTAGGCAAGCGGGGGTCGGGCAGACCCAGTACTTC
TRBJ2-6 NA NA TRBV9 CASTFAGANVLTF TGTGCCAGCACCTTCGCTGGGGCCAACGTCCTGACTTTC
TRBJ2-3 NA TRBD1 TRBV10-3 CAISGRGRGTDTQYF TGTGCCATCAGTGGAAGGGGGCGCGGCACAGATACGCAGTATTTT
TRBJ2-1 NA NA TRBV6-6 CATSGFSSYNEQFF TGTGCCACGAGCGGGTTCAGCTCCTACAATGAGCAGTTCTTC
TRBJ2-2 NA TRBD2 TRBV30 CAWLGPGLVNTGELFF TGTGCCTGGCTAGGGCCGGGACTAGTGAACACCGGGGAGCTGTTTTTT
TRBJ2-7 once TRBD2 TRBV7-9 CASSLEAGAIYEQYF TGTGCCAGCAGCCTAGAAGCGGGGGCCATCTACGAGCAGTACTTC
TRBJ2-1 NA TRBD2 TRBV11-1 CASSLGTSGQGGEQFF TGTGCCAGCAGCTTAGGGACTAGCGGTCAGGGGGGGGAGCAGTTCTTC
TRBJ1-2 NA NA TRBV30 CAWSVQGTTLGPYGYTF TGTGCCTGGAGTGTACAGGGAACAACCCTGGGCCCATATGGCTACACCTTC
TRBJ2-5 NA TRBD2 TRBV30 CAIKRGGQETQYF TGTGCCATAAAGCGGGGGGGCCAAGAGACCCAGTACTTC
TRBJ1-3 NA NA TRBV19 CASSVGLAGGNTIYF TGTGCCAGTAGTGTGGGACTAGCGGGCGGAAACACCATATATTTT
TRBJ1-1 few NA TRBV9 CASSVAAGSEAFF TGTGCCAGCAGCGTAGCTGCAGGTAGTGAAGCTTTCTTT
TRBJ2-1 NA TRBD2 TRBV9 CASSGLADYNEQFF TGTGCCAGCAGCGGTCTAGCGGATTACAATGAGCAGTTCTTC
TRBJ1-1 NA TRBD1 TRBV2 CASRLGGQIIGEAFF TGTGCCAGCAGGCTGGGGGGACAGATAATAGGTGAAGCTTTCTTT
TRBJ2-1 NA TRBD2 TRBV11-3 CASSPAGGSRRNEQFF TGTGCCAGCAGCCCAGCCGGCGGGAGTAGGAGGAATGAGCAGTTCTTC
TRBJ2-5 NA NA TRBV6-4 CASSSEQGPPDQETQYF TGTGCCAGCAGCTCCGAACAGGGCCCACCCGACCAAGAGACCCAGTACTTC
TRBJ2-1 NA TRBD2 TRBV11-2 CASSLASGYNEQFF TGTGCCAGCAGCTTGGCTAGCGGTTACAATGAGCAGTTCTTC
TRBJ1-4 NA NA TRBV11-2 CASSLFAGGGTNEKLFF TGTGCCAGCAGCTTATTCGCGGGGGGAGGAACTAATGAAAAACTGTTTTTT
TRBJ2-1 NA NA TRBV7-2 CASSLVGFSSYNEQFF TGTGCCAGCAGCTTAGTAGGGTTTAGCTCCTACAATGAGCAGTTCTTC
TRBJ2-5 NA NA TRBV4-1 CASSQGQQETQYF TGCGCCAGCAGCCAAGGGCAGCAAGAGACCCAGTACTTC
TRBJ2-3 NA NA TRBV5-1 CASSLGVSPSADTQYF TGCGCCAGCAGCTTGGGTGTCTCTCCCTCGGCAGATACGCAGTATTTT
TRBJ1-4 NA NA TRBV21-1 CASSIRQGLREKLFF TGTGCCAGCAGCATACGACAGGGGTTACGCGAAAAACTGTTTTTT
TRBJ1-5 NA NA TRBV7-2 CASSLQVLNQPQHF TGTGCCAGCAGCCTACAGGTCCTTAATCAGCCCCAGCATTTT
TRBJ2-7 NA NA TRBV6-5 CASRTSGTPYEQYF TGTGCCAGCAGAACCTCAGGCACTCCCTACGAGCAGTACTTC
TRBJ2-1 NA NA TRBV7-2 CASSPSQEQFF TGTGCCAGCAGCCCCTCCCAGGAGCAGTTCTTC
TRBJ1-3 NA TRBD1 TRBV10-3 CAIRIRGLTGNTIYF TGTGCCATCAGAATAAGGGGGCTTACTGGAAACACCATATATTTT
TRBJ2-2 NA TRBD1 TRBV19 CASSNRQGVNTGELFF TGTGCCAGTAGTAACCGACAGGGGGTGAACACCGGGGAGCTGTTTTTT
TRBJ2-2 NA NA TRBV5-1 CASSLGVTGELFF TGCGCCAGCAGCTTGGGAGTTACCGGGGAGCTGTTTTTT
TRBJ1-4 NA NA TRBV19 CASSISHSIGGEKLFF TGTGCCAGTAGTATTAGTCACTCAATCGGTGGTGAAAAACTGTTTTTT
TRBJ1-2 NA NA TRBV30 CAGGLDRTNYGYTF TGTGCCGGTGGGTTAGATCGGACTAACTATGGCTACACCTTC
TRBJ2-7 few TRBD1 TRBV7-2 CASSRGQGNYEQYF TGTGCCAGCAGCCGCGGACAGGGTAACTACGAGCAGTACTTC
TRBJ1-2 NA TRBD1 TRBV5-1 CASSPRPPGQNYGYTF TGCGCCAGCAGCCCCCGTCCGCCGGGACAGAACTATGGCTACACCTTC
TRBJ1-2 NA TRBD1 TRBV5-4 CASSLTQGTGRSYTF TGTGCCAGCAGCTTGACCCAGGGGACAGGGAGGAGCTACACCTTC
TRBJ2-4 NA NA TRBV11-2 CASRAPGNIQYF TGTGCCAGCAGAGCTCCCGGAAACATTCAGTACTTC
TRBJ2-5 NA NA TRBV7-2 CASSPIRGEETQYF TGTGCCAGCAGCCCCATTCGAGGGGAGGAGACCCAGTACTTC